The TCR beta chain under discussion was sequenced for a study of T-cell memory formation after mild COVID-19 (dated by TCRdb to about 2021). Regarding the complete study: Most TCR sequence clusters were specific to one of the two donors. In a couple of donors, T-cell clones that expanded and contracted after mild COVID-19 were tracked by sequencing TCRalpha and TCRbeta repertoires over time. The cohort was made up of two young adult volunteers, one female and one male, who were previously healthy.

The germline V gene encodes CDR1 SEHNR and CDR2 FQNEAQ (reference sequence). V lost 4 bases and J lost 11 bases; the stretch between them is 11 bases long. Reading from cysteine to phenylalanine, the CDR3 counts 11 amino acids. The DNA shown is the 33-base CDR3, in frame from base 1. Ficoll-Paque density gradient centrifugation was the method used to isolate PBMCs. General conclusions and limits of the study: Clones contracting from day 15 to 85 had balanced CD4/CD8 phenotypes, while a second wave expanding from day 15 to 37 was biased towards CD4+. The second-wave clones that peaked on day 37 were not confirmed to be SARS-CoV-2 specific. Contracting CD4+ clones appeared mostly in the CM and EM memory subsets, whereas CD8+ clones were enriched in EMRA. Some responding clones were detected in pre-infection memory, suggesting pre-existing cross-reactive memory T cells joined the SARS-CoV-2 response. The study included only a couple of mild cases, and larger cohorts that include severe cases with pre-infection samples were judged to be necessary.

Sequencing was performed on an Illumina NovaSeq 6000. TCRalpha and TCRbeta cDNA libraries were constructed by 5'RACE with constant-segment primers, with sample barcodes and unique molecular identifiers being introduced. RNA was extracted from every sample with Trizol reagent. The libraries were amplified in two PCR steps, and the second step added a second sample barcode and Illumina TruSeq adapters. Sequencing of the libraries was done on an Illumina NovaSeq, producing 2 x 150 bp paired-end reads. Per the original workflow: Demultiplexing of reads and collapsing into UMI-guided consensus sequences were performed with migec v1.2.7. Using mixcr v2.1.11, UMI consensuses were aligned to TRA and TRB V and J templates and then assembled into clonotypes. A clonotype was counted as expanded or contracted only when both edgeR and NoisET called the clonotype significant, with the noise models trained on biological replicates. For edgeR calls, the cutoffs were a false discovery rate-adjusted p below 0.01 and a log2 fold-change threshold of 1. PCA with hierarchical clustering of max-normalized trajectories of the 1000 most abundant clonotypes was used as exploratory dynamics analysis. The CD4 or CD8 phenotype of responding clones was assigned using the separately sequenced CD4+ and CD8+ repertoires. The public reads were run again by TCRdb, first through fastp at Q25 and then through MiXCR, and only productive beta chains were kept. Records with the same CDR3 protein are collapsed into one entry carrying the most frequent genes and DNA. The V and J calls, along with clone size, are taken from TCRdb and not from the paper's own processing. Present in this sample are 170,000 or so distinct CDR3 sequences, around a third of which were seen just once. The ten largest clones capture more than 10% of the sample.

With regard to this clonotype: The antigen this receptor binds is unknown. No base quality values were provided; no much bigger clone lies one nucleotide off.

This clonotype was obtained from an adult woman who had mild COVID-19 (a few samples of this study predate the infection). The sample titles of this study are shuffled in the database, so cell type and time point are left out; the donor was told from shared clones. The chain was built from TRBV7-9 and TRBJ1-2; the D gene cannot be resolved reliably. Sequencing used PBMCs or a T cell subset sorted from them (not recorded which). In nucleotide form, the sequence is TGTGCCAGCAGCTCCGAAGCTTTTTACACCTTC. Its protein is CASSSEAFYTF.